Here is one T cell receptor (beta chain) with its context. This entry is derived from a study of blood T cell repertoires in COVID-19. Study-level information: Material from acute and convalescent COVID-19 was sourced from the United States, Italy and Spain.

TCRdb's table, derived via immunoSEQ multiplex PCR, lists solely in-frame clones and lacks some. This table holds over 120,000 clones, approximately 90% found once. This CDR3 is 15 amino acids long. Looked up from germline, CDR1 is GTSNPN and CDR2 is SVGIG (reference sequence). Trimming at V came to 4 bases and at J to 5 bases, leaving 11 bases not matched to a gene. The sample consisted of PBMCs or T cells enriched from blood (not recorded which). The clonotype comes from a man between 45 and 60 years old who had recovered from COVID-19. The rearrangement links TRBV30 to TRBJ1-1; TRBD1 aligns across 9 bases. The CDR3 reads CAWKDRGKSRTEAFF. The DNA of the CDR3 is TGTGCCTGGAAAGACAGGGGGAAGTCGCGGACTGAAGCTTTCTTT.